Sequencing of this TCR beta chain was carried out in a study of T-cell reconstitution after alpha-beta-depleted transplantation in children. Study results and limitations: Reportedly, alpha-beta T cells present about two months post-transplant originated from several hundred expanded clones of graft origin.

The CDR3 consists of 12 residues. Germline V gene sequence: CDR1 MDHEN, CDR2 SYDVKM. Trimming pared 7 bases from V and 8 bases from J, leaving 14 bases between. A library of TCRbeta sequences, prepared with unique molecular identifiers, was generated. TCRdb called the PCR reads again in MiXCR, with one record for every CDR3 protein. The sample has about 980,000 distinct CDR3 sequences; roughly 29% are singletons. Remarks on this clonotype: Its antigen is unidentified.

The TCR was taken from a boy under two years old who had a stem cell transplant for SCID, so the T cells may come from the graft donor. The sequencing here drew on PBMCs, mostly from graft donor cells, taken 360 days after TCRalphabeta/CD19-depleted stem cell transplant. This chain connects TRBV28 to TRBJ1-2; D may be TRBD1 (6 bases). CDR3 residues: CASNGQSWGYTF. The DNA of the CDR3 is TGTGCCAGCAACGGACAGAGCTGGGGCTACACCTTC.